This section outlines one T cell receptor (beta chain) sequence together with its context. Its antigen is unknown. The sample is drawn from a study of OX40 agonist ivuxolimab in advanced cancers. Study in general: Ivuxolimab was delivered to patients intravenously every 2 weeks at doses spanning 0.01 to 10 mg/kg. Every patient in dose escalation had hepatocellular carcinoma, melanoma, renal cell or head and neck cancer. Whole-study results and caveats: Among expanded peripheral T cells, antigen specificity went undetermined.

This CDR3 region has 19 residues. The trim removed 2 bases at V and 0 bases at J, leaving 14 bases unmatched. Germline-derived CDR1 and CDR2 are MGHRA and YSYEKL. Some clones are missing from TCRdb's copy, which holds only in-frame ones; the method was immunoSEQ multiplex PCR. Here the sample spans roughly 64,000 clones, around 90% being singletons. Patients had blood sampled at baseline and again on cycle 4 day 1 and cycle 7 day 1. The rearrangement links TRBV4-1 to TRBJ2-7, with TRBD1 matching 9 bases. This clonotype was obtained from an adult with an advanced solid tumor such as melanoma, head and neck, liver or kidney cancer. The source was CD4+ or CD8+ T cells sorted from blood, collected in a trial of the OX40 agonist ivuxolimab. The CDR3 here is CASSQKSGQGTSFSYEQYF. The DNA for the CDR3 is TGCGCCAGCAGCCAAAAAAGTGGACAGGGGACATCCTTCTCCTACGAGCAGTACTTC.